This is a list of T cell receptor beta chains from one sample in a study of spatial heterogeneity in lung cancer. In TCRdb, the 5' RACE reads were re-called with MiXCR into one record per CDR3 protein. The repertoire holds some 3,300 distinct CDR3 sequences, about 5.4% seen once, with under 20% in the top ten. The specimen comprised lung tumor tissue, sampled at surgery. The receptors stem from a female donor with early-stage non-small cell lung cancer. The CDR3 runs from the conserved cysteine through the conserved F or W. The size field reads how often the clone was seen (once, few, many) or a class if it is expanded.

j_call v_call clone_size cdr3_aa
TRBJ2-7 TRBV4-1 medium-sized CASSQESLGKAYEQYF
TRBJ2-3 TRBV20-1 medium-sized CSGGVREKATDTQYF
TRBJ2-2 TRBV7-3 medium-sized CASSLGDRGRFTGELFF
TRBJ2-3 TRBV6-1 medium-sized CASSEIRDTQYF
TRBJ2-2 TRBV6-2/TRBV6-3 medium-sized CASRIPGELFF
TRBJ2-3 TRBV7-3 many CASSRGPSDTQYF
TRBJ1-4 TRBV19 medium-sized CASRGGEKLFF
TRBJ2-6 TRBV27 medium-sized CASIVRWRENSGANVLTF
TRBJ1-1 TRBV29-1 medium-sized CSVEDLTGGLYTEAFF
TRBJ2-3 TRBV11-2 medium-sized CASSFGSHADTQYF
TRBJ2-1 TRBV7-9 large CASSQGGPGEQFF
TRBJ2-1 TRBV6-1 medium-sized CASSGWTSGRGNNEQFF
TRBJ1-1 TRBV7-9 few CASSGGQGANTEAFF